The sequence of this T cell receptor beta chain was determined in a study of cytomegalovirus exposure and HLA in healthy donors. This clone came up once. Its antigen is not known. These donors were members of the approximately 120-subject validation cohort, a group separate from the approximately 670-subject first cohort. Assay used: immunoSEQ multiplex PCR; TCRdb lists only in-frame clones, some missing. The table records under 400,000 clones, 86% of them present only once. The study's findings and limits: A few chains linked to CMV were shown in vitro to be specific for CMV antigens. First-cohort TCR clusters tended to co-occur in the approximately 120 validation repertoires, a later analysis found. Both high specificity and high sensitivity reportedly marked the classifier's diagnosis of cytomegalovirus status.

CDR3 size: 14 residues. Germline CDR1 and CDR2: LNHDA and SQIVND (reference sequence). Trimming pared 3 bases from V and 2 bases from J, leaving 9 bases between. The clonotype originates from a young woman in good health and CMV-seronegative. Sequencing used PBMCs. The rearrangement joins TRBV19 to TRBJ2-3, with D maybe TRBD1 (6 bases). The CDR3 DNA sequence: TGTGCCAGTAGTATGGACAGCTCCACAGATACGCAGTATTTT. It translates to CASSMDSSTDTQYF.